The sequence of this T cell receptor beta chain was determined in a study of human T cells and chemical hapten exposure. This clonotype was counted many times. Germline loops: CDR1 LGHNT, CDR2 FRNRAP. This CDR3 has 18 residues. V lost 6 bases and J 1 base, leaving 22 bases between the germline ends. From the RACE reads, TCRdb called clonotypes with MiXCR, one entry per CDR3 protein. Of around 380,000 distinct CDR3 sequences listed, 4.8% are singletons. Time point: patch test 1, 2 weeks after DPC sensitization. The treatment here: therapeutic diphenylcyclopropenone sensitization with weekly scalp DPC. This TCR derives from a woman in her 50s with alopecia areata. Some clones in this sample may be carry-over from other donors' samples. The gene calls are TRBV12-5 and TRBJ2-4; D perhaps matches TRBD2 (5 bases). Sequencing used whole blood, obtained in connection with sensitization to the hapten diphenylcyclopropenone (DPC). Here the CDR3 reads CASGDGGSHGVAKNIQYF. CDR3 nucleotides: TGTGCTAGTGGCGACGGCGGGTCCCACGGTGTGGCCAAAAACATTCAGTACTTC.